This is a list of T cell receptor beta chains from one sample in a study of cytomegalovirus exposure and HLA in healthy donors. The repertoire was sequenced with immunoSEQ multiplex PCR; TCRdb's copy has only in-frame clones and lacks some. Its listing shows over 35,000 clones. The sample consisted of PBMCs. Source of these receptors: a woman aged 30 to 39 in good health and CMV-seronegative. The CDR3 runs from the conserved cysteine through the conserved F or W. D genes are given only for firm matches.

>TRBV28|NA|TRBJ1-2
CATLLGGTNYGYTF
TGTGCCACGCTACTCGGCGGTACTAACTATGGCTACACCTTC
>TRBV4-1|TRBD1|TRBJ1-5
CASSFHRGRGNQPQHF
TGCGCCAGCAGCTTCCACAGGGGGCGCGGCAATCAGCCCCAGCATTTT
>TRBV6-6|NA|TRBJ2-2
CASSPIRGGTGELFF
TGTGCCAGCAGTCCGATAAGGGGGGGCACCGGGGAGCTGTTTTTT
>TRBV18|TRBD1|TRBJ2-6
CASSPGQGDVKSGANVLTF
TGTGCCAGCTCACCTGGACAGGGGGATGTTAAGTCTGGGGCCAACGTCCTGACTTTC
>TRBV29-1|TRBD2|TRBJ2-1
CSVDPGTSVGSYNEQFF
TGCAGCGTTGACCCCGGGACTAGCGTCGGCTCCTACAATGAGCAGTTCTTC
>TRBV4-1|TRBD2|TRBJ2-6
CASSQPGGSGANVLTF
TGCGCCAGCAGCCAACCCGGGGGGTCTGGGGCCAACGTCCTGACTTTC
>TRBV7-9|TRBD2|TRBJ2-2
CASRYSGSGTGELFF
TGTGCCAGCCGCTATAGCGGGAGTGGCACCGGGGAGCTGTTTTTT
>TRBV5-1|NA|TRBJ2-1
CASTPGQNNEQFF
TGCGCCAGCACCCCAGGACAGAACAATGAGCAGTTCTTC
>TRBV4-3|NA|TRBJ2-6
CASSQDYSGANVLTF
TGCGCCAGCAGCCAAGACTACTCTGGGGCCAACGTCCTGACTTTC
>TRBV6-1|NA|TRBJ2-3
CASSAWRGSTDTQYF
TGTGCCAGCAGTGCCTGGAGGGGAAGCACAGATACGCAGTATTTT
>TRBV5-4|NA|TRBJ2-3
CASSVVGRGSLTDTQYF
TGTGCCAGCAGCGTGGTAGGACGGGGGAGTCTTACAGATACGCAGTATTTT
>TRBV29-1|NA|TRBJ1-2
CSVSNSYCGYTF
TGCAGCGTTTCGAACAGCTATTGTGGCTACACCTTC
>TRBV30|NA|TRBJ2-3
CAWNDQGLLTDTQYF
TGTGCCTGGAACGATCAGGGTCTACTCACAGATACGCAGTATTTT
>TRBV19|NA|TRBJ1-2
CASSIQGRFGYTF
TGTGCCAGTAGTATTCAGGGCCGGTTTGGCTACACCTTC
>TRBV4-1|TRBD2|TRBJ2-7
CASSHALPSSGRAYEQYF
TGCGCCAGCAGCCATGCCCTCCCCTCTAGCGGGAGGGCATACGAGCAGTACTTC
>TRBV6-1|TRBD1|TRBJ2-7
CASMGQSPSEQYF
TGTGCCAGCATGGGACAGTCCCCTTCCGAGCAGTACTTC
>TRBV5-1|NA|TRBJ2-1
CASSDLGTPEQFF
TGCGCCAGCAGCGATCTCGGGACTCCCGAGCAGTTCTTC
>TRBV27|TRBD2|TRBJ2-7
CASSLSPTTSGFTYEQYF
TGTGCCAGCAGTTTATCACCGACGACTAGCGGGTTTACCTACGAGCAGTACTTC
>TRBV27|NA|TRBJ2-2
CASQGGRVSSGELFF
TGTGCCAGCCAGGGAGGACGGGTGTCTTCCGGGGAGCTGTTTTTT
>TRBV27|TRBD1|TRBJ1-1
CASSLALRDRGRNTEAFF
TGTGCCAGCAGTTTAGCCCTACGGGACAGGGGGAGGAACACTGAAGCTTTCTTT
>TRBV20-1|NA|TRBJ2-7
CSAGPLEQYF
TGCAGTGCGGGGCCTCTCGAGCAGTACTTC
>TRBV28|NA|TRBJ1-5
CASSLDSLNQPQHF
TGTGCCAGCAGTTTGGACAGCCTCAATCAGCCCCAGCATTTT
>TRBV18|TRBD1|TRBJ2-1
CASSPRSTGLGIRPSYNEQFF
TGTGCCAGCTCACCACGGTCGACAGGGTTAGGTATTCGACCCTCCTACAATGAGCAGTTCTTC
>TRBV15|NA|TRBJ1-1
CATSRDRRGGPSNTEAFF
TGTGCCACCAGCAGAGATCGGCGGGGAGGCCCTTCGAACACTGAAGCTTTCTTT
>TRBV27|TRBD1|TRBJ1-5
CASSRTGSGNQPQHF
TGTGCCAGCAGTCGGACAGGGAGTGGGAATCAGCCTCAGCATTTT
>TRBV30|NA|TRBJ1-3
CAWSYRVEGNTIYF
TGTGCCTGGAGTTACAGGGTGGAAGGAAACACCATATATTTT
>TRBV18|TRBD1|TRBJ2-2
CASSPRTGNTGELFF
TGTGCCAGCTCACCGAGGACAGGGAACACCGGGGAGCTGTTTTTT
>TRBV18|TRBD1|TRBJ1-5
CASSPDRQQPQHF
TGTGCCAGCTCACCGGACAGGCAGCAGCCCCAGCATTTT
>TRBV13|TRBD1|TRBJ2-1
CASSPTGTGGSNEQFF
TGTGCCAGCAGCCCAACAGGGACAGGGGGTTCCAATGAGCAGTTCTTC
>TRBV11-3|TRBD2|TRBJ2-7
CASSLGLTSGSYEQYF
TGTGCCAGCAGCTTAGGCTTGACCAGCGGGAGTTACGAGCAGTACTTC
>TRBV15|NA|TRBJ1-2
CATSSGGDYGYTF
TGTGCCACCAGCAGCGGGGGGGACTATGGCTACACCTTC
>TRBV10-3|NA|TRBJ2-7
CAISESYAEQYF
TGTGCCATCAGTGAGTCCTACGCCGAGCAGTACTTC
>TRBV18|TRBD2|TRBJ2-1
CASSPTVGGRALGYNEQFF
TGTGCCAGCTCACCAACAGTCGGCGGGAGGGCCCTGGGATACAATGAGCAGTTCTTC
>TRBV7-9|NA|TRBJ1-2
CASSPTGNYGYTF
TGTGCCAGCAGCCCGACAGGAAACTATGGCTACACCTTC
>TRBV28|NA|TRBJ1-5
CASSSGGGFLGNQPQHF
TGTGCCAGCAGCTCCGGGGGGGGATTTCTGGGCAATCAGCCCCAGCATTTT
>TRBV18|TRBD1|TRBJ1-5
CASSQTTGAGQPQHF
TGTGCCAGCTCACAAACCACAGGGGCCGGTCAGCCCCAGCATTTT
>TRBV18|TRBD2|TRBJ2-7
CASSPLGGGRAEVEQYF
TGTGCCAGCTCACCGCTGGGAGGCGGGAGGGCCGAGGTCGAGCAGTACTTC
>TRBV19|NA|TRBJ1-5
CASRPMTGTDNQPQHF
TGTGCCAGTAGACCAATGACGGGGACTGATAATCAGCCCCAGCATTTT
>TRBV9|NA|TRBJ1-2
CASGGSPTYGYTF
TGTGCCAGTGGAGGTTCTCCAACCTATGGCTACACCTTC
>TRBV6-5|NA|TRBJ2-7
CASAVLLQSYEQYF
TGTGCCAGCGCGGTCCTCCTCCAATCCTACGAGCAGTACTTC
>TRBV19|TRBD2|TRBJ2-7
CASSSRTSGSEQYF
TGTGCCAGTAGTTCTCGGACTAGCGGGAGCGAGCAGTACTTC
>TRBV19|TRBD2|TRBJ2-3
CASSIGGLAGGHSPQYF
TGTGCCAGTAGCATAGGGGGACTAGCGGGAGGGCACAGTCCGCAGTATTTT
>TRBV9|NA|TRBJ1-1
CASSAGGGGWNTEAFF
TGTGCCAGCAGCGCCGGCGGTGGGGGCTGGAACACTGAAGCTTTCTTT
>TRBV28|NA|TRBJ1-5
CASSIPDGGGQPQHF
TGTGCCAGCAGTATACCCGACGGGGGGGGTCAGCCCCAGCATTTT
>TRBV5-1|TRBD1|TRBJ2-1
CASKRIQGTYEQFF
TGCGCCAGCAAGAGGATACAGGGGACGTATGAGCAGTTCTTC
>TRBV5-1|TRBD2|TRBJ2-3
CASSPGLAGTDTQYF
TGCGCCAGCAGCCCCGGACTAGCGGGCACAGATACGCAGTATTTT
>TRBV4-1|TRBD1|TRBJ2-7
CASSQRIRGLGEQYF
TGCGCCAGCAGCCAACGTATCAGGGGGCTAGGGGAGCAGTACTTC
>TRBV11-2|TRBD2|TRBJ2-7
CASRRLAGGLEQYF
TGTGCCAGCAGAAGACTAGCGGGAGGACTCGAGCAGTACTTC
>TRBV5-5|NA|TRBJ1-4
CASSSWDTTNEKLFF
TGTGCCAGCAGCTCCTGGGACACAACTAATGAAAAACTGTTTTTT
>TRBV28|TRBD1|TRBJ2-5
CASSPGTGALETQYF
TGTGCCAGCAGTCCCGGGACAGGGGCTTTAGAGACCCAGTACTTC
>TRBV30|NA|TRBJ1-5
CAWSQGASQPQHF
TGTGCCTGGAGTCAAGGGGCTAGTCAGCCCCAGCATTTT
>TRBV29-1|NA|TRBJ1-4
CSVEALSGLNEKLFF
TGCAGCGTTGAGGCCCTGAGCGGTCTAAATGAAAAACTGTTTTTT
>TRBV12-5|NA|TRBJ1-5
CASASRGGGSNQPQHF
TGTGCTAGTGCCTCACGCGGGGGGGGGAGCAATCAGCCCCAGCATTTT
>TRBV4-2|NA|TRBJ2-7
CASSQDTNGWSYEQYF
TGTGCCAGCAGCCAAGATACGAATGGGTGGAGCTACGAGCAGTACTTC
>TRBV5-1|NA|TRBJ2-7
CASSPTGSYEQYF
TGCGCCAGCAGCCCCACAGGGTCCTACGAGCAGTACTTC